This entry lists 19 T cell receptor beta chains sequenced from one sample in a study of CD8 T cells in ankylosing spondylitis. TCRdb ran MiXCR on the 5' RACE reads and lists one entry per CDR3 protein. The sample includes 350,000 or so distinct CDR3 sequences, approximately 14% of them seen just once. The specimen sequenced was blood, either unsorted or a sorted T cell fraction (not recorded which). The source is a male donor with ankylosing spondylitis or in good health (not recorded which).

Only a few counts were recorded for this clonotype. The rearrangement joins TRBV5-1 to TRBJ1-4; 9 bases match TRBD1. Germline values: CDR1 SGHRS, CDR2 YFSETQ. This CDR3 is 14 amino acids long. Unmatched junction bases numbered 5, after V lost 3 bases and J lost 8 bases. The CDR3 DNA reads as TGCGCCAGCAGCTCCGGGACAGGGAAGGAAAAACTGTTTTTT. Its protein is CASSSGTGKEKLFF.

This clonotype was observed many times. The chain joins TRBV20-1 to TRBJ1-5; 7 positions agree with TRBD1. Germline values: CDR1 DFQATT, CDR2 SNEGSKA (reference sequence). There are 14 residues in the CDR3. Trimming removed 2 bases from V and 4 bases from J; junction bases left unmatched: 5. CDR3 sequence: CSARRQGSNQPQHF. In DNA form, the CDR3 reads TGCAGTGCTAGAAGACAGGGTAGTAATCAGCCCCAGCATTTT.

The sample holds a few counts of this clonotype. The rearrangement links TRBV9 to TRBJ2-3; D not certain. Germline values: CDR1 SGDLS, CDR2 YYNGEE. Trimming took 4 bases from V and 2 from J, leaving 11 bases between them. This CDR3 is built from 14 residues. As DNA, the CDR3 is TGTGCCAGCAGCCCAAGGACCAACACAGATACGCAGTATTTT. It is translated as CASSPRTNTDTQYF.

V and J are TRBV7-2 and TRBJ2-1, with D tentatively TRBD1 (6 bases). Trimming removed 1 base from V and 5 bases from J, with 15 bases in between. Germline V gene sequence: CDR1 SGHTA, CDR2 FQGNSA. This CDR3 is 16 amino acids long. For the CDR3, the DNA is TGTGCCAGCAGCTTAGGCCAGGGGTGGAGTGACAATGAGCAGTTCTTC. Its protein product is CASSLGQGWSDNEQFF.

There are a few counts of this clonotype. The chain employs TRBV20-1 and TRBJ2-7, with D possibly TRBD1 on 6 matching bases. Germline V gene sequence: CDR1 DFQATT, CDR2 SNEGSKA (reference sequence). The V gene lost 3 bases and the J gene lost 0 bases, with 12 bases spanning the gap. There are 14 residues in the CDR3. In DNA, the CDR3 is TGCAGTGCTAGCCCTGTAGGGGGCTCCTACGAGCAGTACTTC. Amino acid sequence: CSASPVGGSYEQYF.

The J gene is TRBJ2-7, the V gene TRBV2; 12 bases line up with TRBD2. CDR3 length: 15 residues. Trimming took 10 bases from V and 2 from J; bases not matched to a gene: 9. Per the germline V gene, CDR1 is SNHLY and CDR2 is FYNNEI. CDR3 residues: CAIRGTSGSTYEQYF. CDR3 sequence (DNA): TGTGCCATCAGAGGGACTAGCGGGTCCACCTACGAGCAGTACTTC.

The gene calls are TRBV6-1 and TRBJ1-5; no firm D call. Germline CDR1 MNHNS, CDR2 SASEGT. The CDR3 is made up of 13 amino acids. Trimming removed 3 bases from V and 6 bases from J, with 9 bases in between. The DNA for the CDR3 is TGTGCCAGCAGTGACCAGGCGGGTCAGCCCCAGCATTTT. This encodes CASSDQAGQPQHF.

The CDR3 DNA reads as TGCGCCAGCAGGGGCGGCACAGATACGCAGTATTTT. This encodes CASRGGTDTQYF. The rearrangement links TRBV5-1 to TRBJ2-3; D is unclear. Germline lookup yields CDR1 SGHRS and CDR2 YFSETQ. V gave up 5 bases and J gave up 1 base, with 5 bases separating them. The CDR3 covers 12 residues.

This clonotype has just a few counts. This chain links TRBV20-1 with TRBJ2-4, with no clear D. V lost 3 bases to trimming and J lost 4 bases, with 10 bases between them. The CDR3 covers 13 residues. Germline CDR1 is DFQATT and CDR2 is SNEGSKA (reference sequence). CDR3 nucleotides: TGCAGTGCTAGGATCGCTGGGAAAAACATTCAGTACTTC. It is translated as CSARIAGKNIQYF.

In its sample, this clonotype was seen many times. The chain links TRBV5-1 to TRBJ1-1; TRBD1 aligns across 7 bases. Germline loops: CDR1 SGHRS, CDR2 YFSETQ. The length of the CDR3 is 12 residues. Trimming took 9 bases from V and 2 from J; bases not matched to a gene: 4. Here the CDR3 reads CATRDSNTEAFF. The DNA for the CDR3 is TGCGCCACCCGGGACAGCAACACTGAAGCTTTCTTT.

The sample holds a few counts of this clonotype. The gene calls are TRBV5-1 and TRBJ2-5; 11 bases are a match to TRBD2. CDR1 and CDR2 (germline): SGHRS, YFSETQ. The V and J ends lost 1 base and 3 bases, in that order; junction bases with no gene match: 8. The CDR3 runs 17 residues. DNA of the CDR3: TGCGCCAGCAGCTTGCAGATTAGCGGGAGGGCGGAAGAGACCCAGTACTTC. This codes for CASSLQISGRAEETQYF.

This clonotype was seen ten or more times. CDR3 amino acids: CASSLAWQGDYGYTF. For the CDR3, the DNA is TGTGCCAGCAGTTTAGCGTGGCAGGGTGACTATGGCTACACCTTC. This chain uses TRBV12-3 or TRBV12-4 with TRBJ1-2; the D gene is possibly TRBD1 (5 bases). CDR3 length: 15 amino acids. V lost 0 bases and J 3 bases, leaving 11 bases between the germline ends.

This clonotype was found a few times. The CDR3 sequence: CSARDGGAGQPQHF. CDR3 DNA sequence: TGCAGTGCTAGAGATGGAGGCGCGGGCCAGCCCCAGCATTTT. The V and J genes are TRBV20-1 and TRBJ1-5; D is unresolved. The CDR3 is made up of 14 amino acids. Trimming took off 0 bases at V and 7 bases at J, with 13 bases between the two ends. Per the germline V gene, CDR1 is DFQATT and CDR2 is SNEGSKA (reference sequence).

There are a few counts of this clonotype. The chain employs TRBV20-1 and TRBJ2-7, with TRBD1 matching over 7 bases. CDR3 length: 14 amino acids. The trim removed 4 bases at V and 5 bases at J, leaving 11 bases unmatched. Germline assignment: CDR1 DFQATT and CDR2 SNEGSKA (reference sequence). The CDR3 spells CSAIQTGSYNEQYF. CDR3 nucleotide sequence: TGCAGTGCTATCCAGACAGGGAGTTATAACGAGCAGTACTTC.

This chain's CDR3 is CASNIQSYNEQFF. The DNA for the CDR3 is TGTGCCAGCAATATACAGAGCTACAATGAGCAGTTCTTC. V is TRBV7-9 and J is TRBJ2-1; D is ambiguous. Trimming shortened V by 7 bases and J by 3 bases, and 10 bases separated the two germline ends. This CDR3 is built from 13 residues. CDR1 SEHNR and CDR2 FQNEAQ come from the germline V gene (reference sequence).

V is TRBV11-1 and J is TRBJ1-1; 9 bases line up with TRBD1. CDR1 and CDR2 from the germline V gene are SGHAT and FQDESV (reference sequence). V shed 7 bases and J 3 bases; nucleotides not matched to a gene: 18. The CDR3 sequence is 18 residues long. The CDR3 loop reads CASTPRGQGLGRDTEAFF. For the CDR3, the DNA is TGTGCCAGCACCCCCCGGGGACAGGGATTGGGGAGAGACACTGAAGCTTTCTTT.

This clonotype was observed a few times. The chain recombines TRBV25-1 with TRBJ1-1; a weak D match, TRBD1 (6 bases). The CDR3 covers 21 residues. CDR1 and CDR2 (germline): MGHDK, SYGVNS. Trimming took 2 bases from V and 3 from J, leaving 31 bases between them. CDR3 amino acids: CASSEGRGAVPPLLGDTEAFF. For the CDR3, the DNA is TGTGCCAGCAGTGAAGGTCGGGGGGCCGTCCCCCCGTTACTAGGGGACACTGAAGCTTTCTTT. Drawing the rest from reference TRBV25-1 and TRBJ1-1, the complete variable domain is EADIYQTPRYLVIGTGKKITLECSQTMGHDKMYWYQQDPGMELHLIHYSYGVNSTEKGDLSSESTVSRIRTEHFPLTLESARPSHTSQYLCASSEGRGAVPPLLGDTEAFFGQGTRLTVV.

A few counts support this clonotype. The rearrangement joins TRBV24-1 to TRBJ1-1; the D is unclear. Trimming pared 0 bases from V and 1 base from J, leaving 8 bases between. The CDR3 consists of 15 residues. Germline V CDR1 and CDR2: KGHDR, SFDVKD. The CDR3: CATSDLDLPNTEAFF. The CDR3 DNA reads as TGTGCCACCAGTGATTTGGACTTACCGAACACTGAAGCTTTCTTT.

The CDR3 reads CASSLSRGVGGNSPLHF. The CDR3 bases are TGTGCCAGCAGTTTATCGAGGGGCGTGGGGGGAAATTCACCCCTCCACTTT. The V gene is TRBV27, the J gene TRBJ1-6, with D possibly being TRBD1 (5 bases). Germline assignment: CDR1 MNHEY and CDR2 SMNVEV (reference sequence). With 0 bases removed from V and 7 bases from J, the gap between germline ends came to 16 bases. The CDR3 consists of 17 residues.